The 9 T cell receptor beta chains listed next were all sequenced from one sample in a study of blood T cell repertoires in COVID-19 (dated by TCRdb to 2019 to 2021). Library construction relied on the immunoSEQ multiplex PCR assay. Entries here come from immuneACCESS through TCRdb and include only in-frame sequences with V and J called. Some clones fail to appear in such tables; in the studies checked, an unresolved V gene covers under half of the shortfall, and the cause of the remainder is unknown. This sample is represented by approximately 380,000 clones; roughly 90% of them were singletons. The ten largest clones capture 0.8% to 0.9% of the sample. The sample consisted of PBMCs or T cells enriched from blood (not recorded which). The receptors here all came from a woman aged 40 to 50 who had been exposed to COVID-19.

The V call is TRBV12-5, the J call TRBJ1-1, with 9 positions matching TRBD1. Germline V gene sequence: CDR1 LGHNT, CDR2 FRNRAP. Trimming took 5 bases from V and 4 from J; bases not matched to a gene: 8. The CDR3 runs 15 residues. The CDR3 loop reads CASGPGQGLSTEAFF. The CDR3 region has the DNA TGTGCTAGTGGTCCAGGACAGGGGTTGAGCACTGAAGCTTTCTTT.

This sequence joins TRBV6-5 and TRBJ1-2; D perhaps matches TRBD1 (5 bases). The CDR3 runs to 13 residues. V dropped 2 bases and J dropped 7 bases, with 11 bases sitting between them. Germline CDR1 and CDR2: MNHEY and SVGAGI. The CDR3: CASSYERQGGYTF. CDR3 coding DNA: TGTGCCAGCAGTTACGAGCGTCAGGGTGGCTACACCTTC.

The chain uses TRBV5-1 and TRBJ1-4, with D perhaps TRBD1 (6 bases). V was clipped by 3 bases and J by 6 bases, with 12 bases between them. Germline lookup yields CDR1 SGHRS and CDR2 YFSETQ. This CDR3 is built from 14 residues. CDR3 sequence (DNA): TGCGCCAGCAGCTGGACAGCTGGGGATGAAAAACTGTTTTTT. This sequence encodes CASSWTAGDEKLFF.

The DNA of the CDR3 is TGTGCCAGCAGACCTAGACAGGGCGGGACTGAAGCTTTCTTT. Protein: CASRPRQGGTEAFF. V usage is TRBV2 and J usage is TRBJ1-1; TRBD1 aligns across 7 bases. The CDR3 runs 14 residues. Germline V gives CDR1 SNHLY, CDR2 FYNNEI. V dropped 6 bases and J dropped 5; count of bases not matched to a gene: 9.

The chain uses TRBV30 and TRBJ1-1; D is undetermined. Germline V gene lookup returns CDR1 GTSNPN and CDR2 SVGIG (reference sequence). CDR3 length: 11 residues. V lost 2 bases, J lost 10 bases, and 11 bases lay in between. The CDR3 DNA reads as TGTGCCTGGAGTCAAGAGGGCCCAGCTTTCTTT. Translation: CAWSQEGPAFF.

The rearrangement joins TRBV7-2 to TRBJ2-5, with unresolved D. CDR3 length: 14 residues. CDR1 SGHTA and CDR2 FQGNSA come from the germline V gene. Trimming removed 5 bases at V and 1 base at J, with 11 bases between. Here the CDR3 DNA reads TGTGCCAGCAGCCTAGGCGGCAGCCAAGAGACCCAGTACTTC. Its translation: CASSLGGSQETQYF. The variable domain in full, with the rest retrieved from reference TRBV7-2 and TRBJ2-5, is GAGVSQSPSNKVTEKGKDVELRCDPISGHTALYWYRQSLGQGLEFLIYFQGNSAPDKSGLPSDRFSAERTGGSVSTLTIQRTQQEDSAVYLCASSLGGSQETQYFGPGTRLLVL.

V is TRBV5-6 and J is TRBJ2-5, with D possibly being TRBD2 (6 bases). In germline, CDR1 is SGHDT, CDR2 YYEEEE. The V end lost 4 bases, the J end lost 7 bases, and 17 bases lay between the germline ends. This CDR3 has 14 residues. This CDR3 is CASSGGVAPGTQYF. DNA of the CDR3: TGTGCCAGCAGCGGCGGGGTGGCCCCAGGGACCCAGTACTTC.

In DNA form, the CDR3 reads TGTGCCAGCACCAAAGGCCTAGCGGGAGGGCCGGGGACCGGGGAGCTGTTTTTT. Its protein product is CASTKGLAGGPGTGELFF. The chain recombines TRBV7-9 with TRBJ2-2; TRBD2 agrees at 12 bases. The junction had 14 bases not matched to a gene; V was cut back by 7 bases and J by 5 bases. Germline values: CDR1 SEHNR, CDR2 FQNEAQ (reference sequence). The CDR3 has 18 residues.

V gene TRBV4-1 combines with J gene TRBJ1-1, with unresolved D. This CDR3 region has 17 residues. Germline CDR1 and CDR2: MGHRA and YSYEKL. V was cut by 2 bases and J by 4 bases, with 20 bases left in between. CDR3 sequence: CASSQSPGEGPGTEAFF. The DNA of the CDR3 is TGCGCCAGCAGCCAAAGTCCCGGGGAGGGCCCGGGCACTGAAGCTTTCTTT.